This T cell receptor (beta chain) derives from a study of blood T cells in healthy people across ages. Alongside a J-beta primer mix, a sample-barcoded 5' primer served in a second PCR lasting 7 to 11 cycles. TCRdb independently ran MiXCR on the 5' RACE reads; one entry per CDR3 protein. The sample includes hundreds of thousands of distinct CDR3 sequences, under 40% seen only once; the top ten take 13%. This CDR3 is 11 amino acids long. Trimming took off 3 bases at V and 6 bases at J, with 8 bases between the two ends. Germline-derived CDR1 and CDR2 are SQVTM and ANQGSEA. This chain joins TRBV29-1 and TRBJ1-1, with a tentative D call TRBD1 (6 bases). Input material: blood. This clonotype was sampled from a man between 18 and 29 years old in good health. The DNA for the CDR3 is TGCAGCGTTGAGTGGGGGCCTGAAGCTTTCTTT. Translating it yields CSVEWGPEAFF.